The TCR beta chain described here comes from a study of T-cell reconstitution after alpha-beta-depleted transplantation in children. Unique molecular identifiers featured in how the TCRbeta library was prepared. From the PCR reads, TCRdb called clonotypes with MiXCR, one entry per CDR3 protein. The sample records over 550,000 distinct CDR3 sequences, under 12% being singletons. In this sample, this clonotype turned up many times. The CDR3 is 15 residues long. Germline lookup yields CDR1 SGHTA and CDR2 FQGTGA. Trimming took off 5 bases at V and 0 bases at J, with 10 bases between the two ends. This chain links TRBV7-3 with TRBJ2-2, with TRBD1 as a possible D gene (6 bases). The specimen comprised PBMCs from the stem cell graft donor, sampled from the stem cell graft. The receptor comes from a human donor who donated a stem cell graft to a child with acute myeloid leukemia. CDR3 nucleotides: TGTGCCAGCAGCATCACAGGGACGAACACCGGGGAGCTGTTTTTT. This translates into CASSITGTNTGELFF.